The 5 T cell receptor beta chains below all came from one sample that was sequenced in a study of blood T cell repertoires in COVID-19. The repertoire was sequenced with immunoSEQ multiplex PCR; TCRdb's copy has only in-frame clones and lacks some. The sample has over 150,000 clones, 65% to 85% seen once. The sequenced sample was peripheral blood. The receptors shown here come from a woman between 35 and 50 years old with COVID-19, enrolled during active disease.

This clone showed up just a few times. The chain links TRBV28 to TRBJ1-1; no clear D gene. Per the germline V gene, CDR1 is MDHEN and CDR2 is SYDVKM. The V gene lost 3 bases and the J gene lost 12 bases, with 17 bases spanning the gap. This CDR3 has 13 residues. CDR3 coding DNA: TGTGCCAGCAGTTTCAGCGGACCGAGGGCAACTTTCTTT. Translation gives CASSFSGPRATFF.

The chain employs TRBV19 and TRBJ1-2; weak D call: TRBD1 (5 bases). With 3 bases removed from V and 4 bases from J, the gap between germline ends came to 12 bases. Germline lookup yields CDR1 LNHDA and CDR2 SQIVND (reference sequence). The CDR3 has 14 amino acids. The CDR3: CASSIPGVGYGYTF. DNA for the CDR3: TGTGCCAGTAGTATCCCGGGGGTCGGCTATGGCTACACCTTC.

The chain's CDR3 is CASSPTMGQGSYEQYF. CDR3 DNA sequence: TGTGCCAGCTCCCCTACCATGGGACAGGGATCATACGAGCAGTACTTC. The chain uses TRBV18 and TRBJ2-7, with 9 bases matching TRBD1. The V and J ends lost 6 bases and 4 bases, in that order; junction bases with no gene match: 13. Germline V lookup: CDR1 KGHSH, CDR2 LQKENI. This CDR3 is built from 16 residues.

The chain combines TRBV27 with TRBJ2-1, with 8 positions matching TRBD2. The CDR3 contains 15 residues. Germline V gene data show CDR1 as MNHEY and CDR2 as SMNVEV (reference sequence). V shed 4 bases, J shed 6 bases, and the junction held 8 bases outside the gene matches. CDR3 protein: CASSYQREMGNEQFF. In nucleotides, the CDR3 is TGTGCCAGCAGTTATCAGCGGGAGATGGGCAATGAGCAGTTCTTC.

The chain carries TRBV27 and TRBJ1-2; D uncertain. The CDR3 has 17 residues. The V gene lost 6 bases and the J gene lost 0 bases, with 20 bases spanning the gap. CDR1 is MNHEY and CDR2 is SMNVEV in the germline V gene (reference sequence). The CDR3 region is CASSRERASATNYGYTF. The CDR3 DNA sequence: TGTGCCAGCAGCCGAGAGAGAGCCTCCGCCACTAACTATGGCTACACCTTC.